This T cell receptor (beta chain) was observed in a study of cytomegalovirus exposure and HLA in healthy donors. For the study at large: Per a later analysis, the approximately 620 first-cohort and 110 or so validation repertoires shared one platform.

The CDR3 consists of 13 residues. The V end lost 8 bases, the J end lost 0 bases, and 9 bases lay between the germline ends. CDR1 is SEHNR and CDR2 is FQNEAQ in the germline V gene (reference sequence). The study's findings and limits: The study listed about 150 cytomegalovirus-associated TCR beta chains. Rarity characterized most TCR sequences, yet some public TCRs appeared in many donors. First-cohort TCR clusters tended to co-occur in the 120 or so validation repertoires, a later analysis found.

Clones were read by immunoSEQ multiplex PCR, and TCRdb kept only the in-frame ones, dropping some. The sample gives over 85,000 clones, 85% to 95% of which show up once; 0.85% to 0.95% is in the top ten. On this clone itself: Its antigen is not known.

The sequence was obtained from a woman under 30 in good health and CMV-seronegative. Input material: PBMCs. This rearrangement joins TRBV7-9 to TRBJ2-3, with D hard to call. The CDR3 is CASPPTSTDTQYF. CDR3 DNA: TGTGCCAGCCCTCCCACTAGCACAGATACGCAGTATTTT.